Listed here is a single TCR beta chain. Assay used: immunoSEQ multiplex PCR; TCRdb lists only in-frame clones, some missing. This sample carries around 99,000 clones, approximately 90% of them seen once, and the ten largest clones take approximately 4%. The CDR3 loop spans 15 amino acids. Per germline, CDR1 SGHNT and CDR2 YYREEE (reference sequence). The J segment lost 9 bases and the V segment lost 0 bases, leaving 8 bases of the junction unmatched. This record comes from a study of control samples from healthy donors and cancer patients. The specimen sequenced was blood. The chain recombines TRBV5-4 with TRBJ2-1; 8 bases map to TRBD2. The clonotype was recovered from a human donor in good health. The donor label of this sample is uncertain. The CDR3 sequence is CASSLARGGYGEQFF. The CDR3 DNA sequence: TGTGCCAGCAGCTTGGCCCGGGGGGGGTATGGTGAGCAGTTCTTC.